This T cell receptor (beta chain) originates from a study of shared clonotypes between healthy human individuals. Regarding this clone: Its antigen is as yet unknown.

The authors ran the assay at deep level. The protocol was immunoSEQ multiplex PCR, while the TCRdb copy is restricted to in-frame clones and leaves out a portion. This sample has hundreds of thousands of clones; around 93% occur once, and the top ten carry 24%. The CDR3 totals 13 residues. Germline values: CDR1 MNHEY, CDR2 SMNVEV (reference sequence). V was clipped by 3 bases and J by 4 bases; unmatched bases: 2. The naive CD8 subset, CD45RO-negative cells positively selected for CCR7, excluded terminally differentiated effector memory CD45RA+ cells. Study-wide findings and caveats: The study drew on few donors, limiting represented genetic and exposure-history diversity. The sole specimen, blood, was sampled, and tissue repertoires likely differ.

The TCR was taken from a man aged 25 to 40 in good health. The genes are TRBV27 and TRBJ2-7; 8 bases are shared with TRBD2. The sequenced sample consisted of naive CD8+ T cells sorted from blood. Here the CDR3 DNA reads TGTGCCAGCAGTTTTCTAGCGGGTTACGAGCAGTACTTC. Translated, it gives CASSFLAGYEQYF.